The next 12 T cell receptor beta chains were all read from a single sample in a study of CD4 and CD8 cells across lung adenocarcinoma regions. TCRdb independently ran MiXCR on the PCR reads; one entry per CDR3 protein. Of 9,500 to 12,000 distinct CDR3 sequences detected, 53% appear once; the ten largest clones hold roughly a fifth. Sequencing was performed on CD4+ T cells from the center of a lung tumor. These receptors originate from a male donor with lung adenocarcinoma. The CD4 and CD8 labels of this study may be unreliable.

V usage is TRBV25-1 and J usage is TRBJ2-5; 9 bases match TRBD1. Matching the DNA end better, TRBJ2-1 makes the J call doubtful. Germline assignment: CDR1 MGHDK and CDR2 SYGVNS. This CDR3 has 14 amino acids. Here the CDR3 reads CASSEGQGNNEQFF. CDR3 bases: TGTGCCAGCAGTGAGGGACAGGGAAACAATGAGCAGTTCTTC.

The V and J genes are TRBV6-1 and TRBJ2-3; 8 nucleotides line up with TRBD2. The J call is doubtful: the DNA matches TRBJ2-7 better. The CDR3 consists of 13 residues. Germline V gives CDR1 MNHNS, CDR2 SASEGT. The CDR3 region is CGAGGPYPDTQYF. The CDR3 bases are TGTGGCGCGGGGGGTCCGTATCCAGATACGCAGTACTTC.

Points on this clonotype: At one of its ends the junction is not consistent with the germline gene, which may arise from a read error. Here the CDR3 reads CATLSTNTQYF. In nucleotides, the CDR3 is TGTGCCACCCTTAGCACAAATACGCAGTATTTC. The chain recombines TRBV27 with TRBJ2-3; D uncertain. The germline V gene has CDR1 MNHEY and CDR2 SMNVEV (reference sequence). This CDR3 spans 11 amino acids.

CDR3 DNA sequence: TGTGCCAGCAGCTTAGGGACTAATGAGCAGTTCTTC. Translation gives CASSLGTNEQFF. The rearrangement links TRBV7-9 to TRBJ2-1, with a weak D call TRBD2 (5 bases). The CDR3 is 12 amino acids. Germline V gene data show CDR1 as SEHNR and CDR2 as FQNEAQ (reference sequence). Trimming shortened V by 1 base and J by 7 bases, and 5 bases separated the two germline ends. The variable domain in full, with the rest retrieved from reference TRBV7-9 and TRBJ2-1, is DTGVSQNPRHKITKRGQNVTFRCDPISEHNRLYWYRQTLGQGPEFLTYFQNEAQLEKSRLLSDRFSAERPKGSFSTLEIQRTEQGDSAMYLCASSLGTNEQFFGPGTRLTVL.

Comment on this clonotype: An end of the junction differs from the germline gene, which may be a read error. This chain links TRBV6-1 with TRBJ2-3; TRBD2 matches 7 bases. CDR1 is MNHNS, CDR2 SASEGT, per germline. This CDR3 contains 16 residues. Here the CDR3 DNA reads TGTGCCAGCAGTGTCCCGGGGCTGGGAGGGAAAATCATGCAGTACTTT. As protein: CASSVPGLGGKIMQYF.

This rearrangement joins TRBV27 to TRBJ2-4; a possible D gene is TRBD2 (6 bases). Germline V lookup: CDR1 MNHEY, CDR2 SMNVEV (reference sequence). The CDR3 is 15 residues long. Trimming pared 7 bases from V and 13 bases from J, leaving 26 bases between. CDR3 region: CASTNLGGEGNTQYF. In DNA, the CDR3 is TGTGCCAGCACCAACCTCGGCGGGGAAGGAAACACCCAGTACTTC.

This clonotype was counted ten times or more. The chain combines TRBV12-3 or TRBV12-4 with TRBJ2-5; D gene uncertain. Trimming left V 6 bases short and J 5 bases short, with 7 bases between. This CDR3 contains 11 residues. CDR3 nucleotides: TGTGCCAGCAGCCCAAGGGAGACCCAGTACTTC. This sequence encodes CASSPRETQYF.

In this sample, this clonotype turned up many times. V and J are TRBV6-5 and TRBJ2-1, with TRBD2 matching over 10 bases. J gave up 13 bases and V 4 bases, and 19 bases lay outside the gene matches. Germline CDR1 and CDR2: MNHEY and SVGAGI. The CDR3 runs 17 residues. The chain's CDR3 is CASSSAKKREGAETQFF. In nucleotides, the CDR3 is TGTGCCAGCAGTTCCGCTAAGAAGCGGGAGGGGGCGGAGACCCAGTTCTTC.

Concerning this clonotype itself: A junction end diverges from the germline sequence, so it may reflect a read error. This chain connects TRBV10-1 to TRBJ2-4; D is ambiguous. The CDR3 has 15 residues. From germline, CDR1 is WNHNN and CDR2 SYGVQD (reference sequence). The CDR3 bases are TGCGCCAGCAGTGAGCGGCGACGTGCCAAAAATATTCAGTACTTC. Protein sequence: CASSERRRAKNIQYF.

Comment on this clonotype: Being one base from a much bigger clone, this may be a read error. The rearrangement joins TRBV5-1 to TRBJ2-3; the match to TRBD2 covers 7 bases. The CDR3 runs to 12 residues. The germline gives CDR1 SGHRS, CDR2 YFSETQ. CDR3 in amino acids: CASSVGLDTRYF. As DNA, the CDR3 is TGCGCCAGCAGCGTTGGACTAGATACGCGGTATTTT. Combining the CDR3 with reference TRBV5-1 and TRBJ2-3 gives the whole variable domain KAGVTQTPRYLIKTRGQQVTLSCSPISGHRSVSWYQQTPGQGLQFLFEYFSETQRNKGNFPGRFSGRQFSNSRSEMNVSTLELGDSALYLCASSVGLDTRYFGPGTRLTVL.

In nucleotides, the CDR3 is TGTGCCAGCAGTGGAGGAGGAAATACCATACAAGAGACCCAGTACTTC. This encodes CASSGGGNTIQETQYF. The chain couples TRBV6-1 to TRBJ2-1; D might be TRBD2 (5 bases). The J call is uncertain, as TRBJ2-5 better fits the DNA end. This CDR3 is built from 16 residues. Germline values: CDR1 MNHNS, CDR2 SASEGT.

The V and J genes are TRBV4-3 and TRBJ2-1; D possibly uses TRBD1 or TRBD2 (5 bases each). TRBJ2-5 matches the DNA end more closely, so the J call is doubtful. The CDR3 length is 14 residues. Per germline, CDR1 LGHNA and CDR2 YSLEER. The CDR3 is CASSQDVWGETQYF. CDR3 nucleotides: TGCGCCAGCAGCCAAGATGTATGGGGGGAGACCCAGTACTTC.